These T cell receptor beta chains were read from a single sample in a study of shared clonotypes between healthy human individuals. Repertoires were generated with immunoSEQ multiplex PCR, while TCRdb's copy carries only in-frame clones and drops some. The data hold some 580,000 clones, with around 97% observed a single time. The sequenced material came from naive CD4+ T cells sorted from blood. These receptors all stem from a woman younger than 45 in good health. CDR3s include the opening cysteine and the closing phenylalanine or tryptophan. A D gene is named only where the DNA matches it firmly. A clone size is listed for some rows: how often the clone was seen (once, few, many), or a class if it is expanded.

>.|.|TRBV28|TRBJ1-4
TGTGCCAGCAGTAATGGGGTCATGAAAGAAAAACTGTTTTTT
CASSNGVMKEKLFF
>.|TRBD2|TRBV4-1|TRBJ2-1
TGCGCCAGCAGCCAAGAATCTGGGGGGGTGCCCTACAATGAGCAGTTCTTC
CASSQESGGVPYNEQFF
>.|.|TRBV27|TRBJ2-5
TGTGCCAGCAGTTTTTTCGGGACCCAAGAGACCCAGTACTTC
CASSFFGTQETQYF
>.|TRBD1|TRBV4-1|TRBJ1-2
TGCGCCAGCAGCCAAGGGTGGCAGGGGGCTAACTATGGCTACACCTTC
CASSQGWQGANYGYTF
>.|TRBD1|TRBV2|TRBJ1-1
TGTGCCAGCAGTAAGGACAGGGGAGTTCTTCCGGCTTTCTTT
CASSKDRGVLPAFF
>once|.|TRBV10-2|TRBJ1-1
TGCGCCAGCAGTGAGTCGCAACAGTTGAACACTGAAGCTTTCTTT
CASSESQQLNTEAFF
>.|.|TRBV7-2|TRBJ1-1
TGTGCCAGCAGCTTAATTGTCCCGTTTGAAGCTTTCTTT
CASSLIVPFEAFF
>once|.|TRBV29-1|TRBJ2-6
TGCAGCGTTAAGGTTTCAGGGAGCGGGGCCAACGTCCTGACTTTC
CSVKVSGSGANVLTF
>.|.|TRBV11-2|TRBJ2-2
TGTGCCAGCAGCTCCCAGGGTGTTAGAACCGGGGAGCTGTTTTTT
CASSSQGVRTGELFF
>.|TRBD2|TRBV7-7|TRBJ2-7
TGTGCTGTGGGGGGGTCGGGCTCCTACGAGCAGTACTTC
CAVGGSGSYEQYF
>.|TRBD2|TRBV2|TRBJ2-3
TGTGCCAGCAGTGCACGAGCGGGAGGGTCGGATACGCAGTATTTT
CASSARAGGSDTQYF
>.|TRBD2|TRBV29-1|TRBJ2-1
TGCAGCGTTGAAGCCCGGGGTAGCGGGAGCTACAATGAGCAGTTCTTC
CSVEARGSGSYNEQFF
>.|.|TRBV5-4|TRBJ1-2
TGTGCCAGCAGTCACCAGACTAACTATGGCTACACCTTC
CASSHQTNYGYTF
>.|TRBD1|TRBV19|TRBJ1-2
TGTGCCAGTAGTATGGGACAGGGGGCTAATGGCTACACCTTC
CASSMGQGANGYTF
>.|.|TRBV19|TRBJ1-2
TGTGCCAGTAGCTCCGGGAGTAACTATGGCTACACCTTC
CASSSGSNYGYTF